Given below is one T cell receptor (beta chain) in context. The sample comes from a study of memory CD8 T cells in hepatitis C reinfection. This CDR3 has 17 residues. After removal of 4 bases from V and 0 bases from J, the junction contained 11 bases not matched to a gene. The germline V gene has CDR1 SGHAT and CDR2 FQNNGV. Regarding time point: pre-reinfection, 55 to 20 weeks before reinfection detection. The sorted cells went straight to TCR sequencing with no prior in vitro expansion. Some clones are missing from TCRdb's copy, which holds only in-frame ones; the method was immunoSEQ multiplex PCR. The sample contains about 50,000 clones, roughly nine tenths of which appear only once.

The sequenced material came from naive CD8+ T cells sorted from blood. The chain couples TRBV11-2 to TRBJ2-5; TRBD2 agrees at 7 bases. The TCR comes from a man between 18 and 35 years old with hepatitis C virus infection. In DNA, the CDR3 is TGTGCCAGCAGCTCATCGAGTAGCGGGTGGTACCAAGAGACCCAGTACTTC. Translated, it gives CASSSSSSGWYQETQYF.